Listed below are T cell receptor beta chains from one sample, sequenced in a study of identical twins. TCRdb called the 5' RACE reads again in MiXCR, with one record for every CDR3 protein. Of a few hundred thousand distinct CDR3 sequences detected, 10% to 15% appear once; the ten largest clones hold around 4%. A further study also used this sample, focusing on yellow fever vaccine responses in identical twins.

The sequencing input was memory (CD45RO+) T cells sorted from blood. The receptors come from a woman under 30 in good health. CDR3s include the opening cysteine and the closing phenylalanine or tryptophan. D genes are given only for firm matches. Where a row states a size, it is once, few, many or the class of an expanded clone; other rows omit it.

clone_size: few; j_call: TRBJ1-1; cdr3_length: 16; v_call: TRBV20-1; d_call: NA; cdr3_aa: CSARDLRGVLNTEAFF; cdr3_nt: TGCAGTGCTAGAGATTTAAGAGGTGTTTTGAACACTGAAGCTTTCTTT
clone_size: few; j_call: TRBJ2-7; cdr3_length: 15; v_call: TRBV19; d_call: TRBD1; cdr3_aa: CASSPATGIHGEQYF; cdr3_nt: TGTGCCAGTAGTCCCGCGACAGGGATCCACGGAGAGCAGTACTTC
clone_size: many; j_call: TRBJ2-3; cdr3_length: 15; v_call: TRBV6-5; d_call: NA; cdr3_aa: CASSYPPYSTDTQYF; cdr3_nt: TGTGCCAGCAGTTACCCCCCATACTCCACAGATACGCAGTATTTT
clone_size: many; j_call: TRBJ2-7; cdr3_length: 12; v_call: TRBV29-1; d_call: NA; cdr3_aa: CSARDNYYEQYF; cdr3_nt: TGCAGCGCCCGGGACAACTATTACGAGCAGTACTTC
clone_size: many; j_call: TRBJ2-2; cdr3_length: 16; v_call: TRBV7-8; d_call: TRBD2; cdr3_aa: CASSTPSREGAGELFF; cdr3_nt: TGTGCCAGCAGCACCCCCTCGCGGGAGGGGGCCGGGGAGCTGTTTTTT
clone_size: NA; j_call: TRBJ2-7; cdr3_length: 14; v_call: TRBV21-1; d_call: NA; cdr3_aa: CASSYRDRFYEQYF; cdr3_nt: TGTGCCAGCAGCTACAGGGACCGTTTCTACGAGCAGTACTTC
clone_size: NA; j_call: TRBJ2-5; cdr3_length: 16; v_call: TRBV15; d_call: NA; cdr3_aa: CATSRDQANLGSTQYF; cdr3_nt: TGTGCCACCAGCAGAGATCAGGCCAACCTGGGGTCGACCCAGTACTTC
clone_size: few; j_call: TRBJ1-5; cdr3_length: 15; v_call: TRBV6-2/TRBV6-3; d_call: NA; cdr3_aa: CASSYLGTPERAQHF; cdr3_nt: TGTGCCAGCAGTTATCTCGGGACACCCGAACGGGCCCAGCATTTT
clone_size: many; j_call: TRBJ2-4; cdr3_length: 17; v_call: TRBV7-2; d_call: NA; cdr3_aa: CASSLIPSAVAKNIQYF; cdr3_nt: TGTGCCAGCAGCTTAATCCCTAGCGCCGTAGCCAAAAACATTCAGTACTTC
clone_size: few; j_call: TRBJ2-2; cdr3_length: 12; v_call: TRBV30; d_call: NA; cdr3_aa: CAWSPRTGELFF; cdr3_nt: TGTGCCTGGAGTCCTCGAACCGGGGAGCTGTTTTTT
clone_size: many; j_call: TRBJ1-4; cdr3_length: 13; v_call: TRBV10-3; d_call: NA; cdr3_aa: CAIKAGTNEKLFF; cdr3_nt: TGTGCCATCAAGGCAGGGACTAATGAAAAACTGTTTTTT
clone_size: NA; j_call: TRBJ1-4; cdr3_length: 13; v_call: TRBV29-1; d_call: NA; cdr3_aa: CSVEDGSNEKLFF; cdr3_nt: TGCAGCGTTGAGGACGGGTCTAATGAAAAACTGTTTTTT
clone_size: NA; j_call: TRBJ2-3; cdr3_length: 13; v_call: TRBV27; d_call: TRBD2; cdr3_aa: CASGTSGSGTQYF; cdr3_nt: TGTGCCAGCGGGACTAGCGGGAGCGGTACGCAGTATTTT
clone_size: NA; j_call: TRBJ2-5; cdr3_length: 15; v_call: TRBV5-4; d_call: TRBD2; cdr3_aa: CASTYSGGPQETQYF; cdr3_nt: TGTGCCAGCACATATAGCGGGGGACCCCAAGAGACCCAGTACTTC
clone_size: many; j_call: TRBJ2-3; cdr3_length: 19; v_call: TRBV2; d_call: NA; cdr3_aa: CASRLSGWTLSASTDTQYF; cdr3_nt: TGTGCCAGCAGGTTAAGCGGGTGGACCCTTAGCGCTAGCACAGATACGCAGTATTTT
clone_size: many; j_call: TRBJ2-1; cdr3_length: 18; v_call: TRBV28; d_call: TRBD2; cdr3_aa: CASSLGLGSGSVYNEQFF; cdr3_nt: TGTGCCAGCAGTTTAGGGCTTGGTAGCGGGAGCGTTTACAATGAGCAGTTCTTC
clone_size: NA; j_call: TRBJ2-1; cdr3_length: 16; v_call: TRBV6-2/TRBV6-3; d_call: NA; cdr3_aa: CASSYRADSSYNEQFF; cdr3_nt: TGTGCCAGCAGTTACCGGGCAGATAGCTCCTACAATGAGCAGTTCTTC
clone_size: few; j_call: TRBJ1-2; cdr3_length: 15; v_call: TRBV3-1; d_call: NA; cdr3_aa: CASSQFSSGTRGYTF; cdr3_nt: TGTGCCAGCAGCCAATTCAGCAGCGGCACTCGGGGCTACACCTTC
clone_size: NA; j_call: TRBJ2-4; cdr3_length: 16; v_call: TRBV6-5; d_call: NA; cdr3_aa: CASSYSNEGAKNIQYF; cdr3_nt: TGTGCCAGCAGTTACTCGAATGAAGGAGCCAAAAACATTCAGTACTTC
clone_size: few; j_call: TRBJ2-7; cdr3_length: 15; v_call: TRBV6-5; d_call: TRBD2; cdr3_aa: CASSSPLGGPREQYF; cdr3_nt: TGTGCCAGCAGTTCGCCCTTGGGAGGGCCACGCGAGCAGTACTTC
clone_size: many; j_call: TRBJ2-1; cdr3_length: 14; v_call: TRBV7-2; d_call: NA; cdr3_aa: CASSSGLTRNEQFF; cdr3_nt: TGTGCCAGCTCCTCGGGACTTACAAGAAATGAGCAGTTCTTC
clone_size: few; j_call: TRBJ1-3; cdr3_length: 11; v_call: TRBV3-1; d_call: NA; cdr3_aa: CASSQDGTIYF; cdr3_nt: TGTGCCAGCTCGCAGGATGGCACCATATATTTT
clone_size: NA; j_call: TRBJ2-3; cdr3_length: 14; v_call: TRBV9; d_call: NA; cdr3_aa: CASSVRLGADTQYF; cdr3_nt: TGTGCCAGCAGCGTCCGGCTGGGGGCAGATACGCAGTATTTT
clone_size: NA; j_call: TRBJ2-1; cdr3_length: 19; v_call: TRBV5-1; d_call: TRBD2; cdr3_aa: CASSSRTSGGRGGYNEQFF; cdr3_nt: TGCGCCAGCAGCTCAAGGACTAGCGGGGGGCGGGGTGGGTACAATGAGCAGTTCTTC
clone_size: many; j_call: TRBJ2-1; cdr3_length: 14; v_call: TRBV6-5; d_call: TRBD1; cdr3_aa: CASSYQGAYNEQFF; cdr3_nt: TGTGCCAGCAGTTATCAGGGGGCCTACAATGAGCAGTTCTTC
clone_size: few; j_call: TRBJ2-6; cdr3_length: 19; v_call: TRBV11-2; d_call: NA; cdr3_aa: CASSLVSWGQTSGANVLTF; cdr3_nt: TGTGCCAGCAGCTTAGTTTCTTGGGGGCAGACCTCTGGGGCCAACGTCCTGACTTTC
clone_size: few; j_call: TRBJ2-3; cdr3_length: 17; v_call: TRBV3-1; d_call: TRBD1; cdr3_aa: CASSQDPRQGRTDTQYF; cdr3_nt: TGTGCCAGCAGCCAAGACCCGAGACAGGGTCGGACAGATACGCAGTATTTT
clone_size: many; j_call: TRBJ2-1; cdr3_length: 18; v_call: TRBV5-1; d_call: TRBD1; cdr3_aa: CASSLAQGGTGGYNEQFF; cdr3_nt: TGCGCCAGCAGCTTAGCCCAAGGAGGGACAGGGGGCTATAATGAGCAGTTCTTC
clone_size: many; j_call: TRBJ2-7; cdr3_length: 12; v_call: TRBV6-2/TRBV6-3; d_call: NA; cdr3_aa: CASSYWTYEQYF; cdr3_nt: TGTGCCAGCAGTTACTGGACCTACGAGCAGTACTTC
clone_size: few; j_call: TRBJ2-7; cdr3_length: 15; v_call: TRBV4-2; d_call: NA; cdr3_aa: CASSQVNGIRNEQYF; cdr3_nt: TGTGCCAGCAGCCAAGTAAACGGGATCCGAAACGAGCAGTACTTC
clone_size: few; j_call: TRBJ2-3; cdr3_length: 15; v_call: TRBV5-1; d_call: TRBD1; cdr3_aa: CASSFGDRDTDTQYF; cdr3_nt: TGCGCCAGCAGCTTTGGGGACAGGGATACAGATACGCAGTATTTT
clone_size: many; j_call: TRBJ2-7; cdr3_length: 11; v_call: TRBV7-4; d_call: NA; cdr3_aa: CANSNSYEQYF; cdr3_nt: TGTGCCAACTCAAACTCCTACGAGCAGTACTTC
clone_size: few; j_call: TRBJ1-4; cdr3_length: 13; v_call: TRBV6-9; d_call: NA; cdr3_aa: CASSYLGCEKLFF; cdr3_nt: TGTGCCAGCAGTTATCTTGGGTGCGAAAAACTGTTTTTT
clone_size: NA; j_call: TRBJ2-4; cdr3_length: 15; v_call: TRBV14; d_call: NA; cdr3_aa: CASSQSSLAKNIQYF; cdr3_nt: TGTGCCAGCAGCCAGTCGAGTCTAGCCAAAAACATTCAGTACTTC
clone_size: few; j_call: TRBJ2-7; cdr3_length: 15; v_call: TRBV7-8; d_call: NA; cdr3_aa: CASSLENGQTYEQYF; cdr3_nt: TGTGCCAGCAGCTTAGAGAACGGACAGACCTACGAGCAGTACTTC
clone_size: many; j_call: TRBJ1-3; cdr3_length: 14; v_call: TRBV3-1; d_call: NA; cdr3_aa: CASSLGPSGNTIYF; cdr3_nt: TGTGCCAGCAGCCTCGGCCCCTCTGGAAACACCATATATTTT
clone_size: NA; j_call: TRBJ2-7; cdr3_length: 15; v_call: TRBV18; d_call: TRBD2; cdr3_aa: CASSPTGTSGFEQYF; cdr3_nt: TGTGCCAGCTCACCCACCGGGACTAGCGGGTTTGAGCAGTACTTC
clone_size: many; j_call: TRBJ2-3; cdr3_length: 18; v_call: TRBV5-1; d_call: TRBD2; cdr3_aa: CASSSLSSGRAGTDTQYF; cdr3_nt: TGCGCCAGCAGCTCCCTTTCCAGCGGGAGGGCCGGCACAGATACGCAGTATTTT
clone_size: few; j_call: TRBJ2-3; cdr3_length: 12; v_call: TRBV29-1; d_call: NA; cdr3_aa: CSVGTASDTQYF; cdr3_nt: TGCAGCGTGGGGACTGCTTCAGATACGCAGTATTTT
clone_size: NA; j_call: TRBJ2-4; cdr3_length: 16; v_call: TRBV6-5; d_call: NA; cdr3_aa: CASSYSGHLAKNIQYF; cdr3_nt: TGTGCCAGCAGTTACTCGGGGCACCTAGCCAAAAACATTCAGTACTTC
clone_size: few; j_call: TRBJ2-7; cdr3_length: 13; v_call: TRBV27; d_call: NA; cdr3_aa: CASSLSGPHEQYF; cdr3_nt: TGTGCCAGCAGCTTGTCGGGACCCCACGAGCAGTACTTC
clone_size: few; j_call: TRBJ1-1; cdr3_length: 15; v_call: TRBV4-1; d_call: NA; cdr3_aa: CASSPPYKVNTEAFF; cdr3_nt: TGCGCCAGCAGCCCCCCGTACAAGGTGAACACTGAAGCTTTCTTT